Below, 6 T cell receptor beta chains from the same sample are listed, as sequenced in a study of Graves' ophthalmopathy and Graves' hyperthyroidism. Transcripts of RNA were the source for amplifying TCR beta CDR3 regions. HTBI primers were used in a first-round RT-PCR, which preceded a second-round multiplex PCR. TCRdb re-called the multiplex PCR reads through MiXCR, storing one row per CDR3 protein. The table lists roughly 220,000 distinct CDR3 sequences, approximately 42% of them singletons. The sequenced material came from peripheral blood. The receptor set was obtained from an adult man with Graves' ophthalmopathy.

The chain couples TRBV2 to TRBJ2-7; D perhaps matches TRBD1 (6 bases). This CDR3 comprises 15 residues. V dropped 6 bases and J dropped 2 bases, with 17 bases sitting between them. Germline-derived CDR1 and CDR2 are SNHLY and FYNNEI. The CDR3 is CASRADRSYPYEQYF. DNA of the CDR3: TGTGCCAGCAGAGCGGACAGATCCTACCCCTACGAGCAGTACTTC.

About this clonotype itself: Sequence at one end of the junction differs from germline and may be a read error. The V gene is TRBV15, the J gene TRBJ1-2; D not certain. The CDR3 spans 13 residues. Germline V lookup: CDR1 LNHNV, CDR2 YYDKDF (reference sequence). CDR3 sequence: CVTSRIEGTGYTF. CDR3 nucleotides: TGTGTCACCAGCAGAATAGAGGGAACGGGCTACACCTTC. Full variable domain (outside the CDR3, taken from reference TRBV15 and TRBJ1-2): DAMVIQNPRYQVTQFGKPVTLSCSQTLNHNVMYWYQQKSSQAPKLLFHYYDKDFNNEADTPDNFQSRRPNTSFCFLDIRSPGLGDTAMYLCVTSRIEGTGYTFGSGTRLTVV.

The J gene is TRBJ1-2, the V gene TRBV6-6; weak D call: TRBD1 (6 bases). Germline V gene lookup returns CDR1 MNHNY and CDR2 SVGAGI (reference sequence). V lost 0 bases to trimming and J lost 6 bases, with 14 bases between them. The CDR3 extends over 15 amino acids. CDR3 amino acids: CASSYSEGGADGYTF. DNA for the CDR3: TGTGCCAGCAGTTACTCGGAGGGGGGCGCGGATGGCTACACCTTC.

This clonotype has just a few counts. The chain joins TRBV13 to TRBJ2-7, with D perhaps TRBD1 (5 bases). The CDR3 length is 14 residues. Between the trimmed V and J ends, which lost 5 bases and 0 bases, there was a span of 11 bases. CDR1 and CDR2 (germline): PRHDT, FYEKMQ (reference sequence). CDR3 protein: CASSPQDSSYEQYF. The CDR3 DNA sequence: TGTGCCAGCAGCCCTCAAGACAGCTCCTACGAGCAGTACTTC.

The chain is built from TRBV29-1 and TRBJ2-1, with 8 bases identical to TRBD2. There are 14 residues in the CDR3. The ends lost 6 bases at V and 4 bases at J; junction bases unmatched: 8. Germline CDR1 is SQVTM and CDR2 is ANQGSEA. The CDR3 protein is CSVGLADLYNEQFF. The CDR3 DNA is TGCAGCGTAGGACTAGCAGACCTGTACAATGAGCAGTTCTTC.

This clonotype was detected ten times or more. The chain recombines TRBV25-1 with TRBJ1-1; TRBD1 might be the D (5 bases). Germline CDR1 reads MGHDK; CDR2 reads SYGVNS. V was pared by 2 bases and J by 10 bases, with 11 bases between. The CDR3 is 12 amino acids. The CDR3 bases are TGTGCCAGCAGTGAACCGGGACGTCTAGCTTTCTTT. Translating gives CASSEPGRLAFF.